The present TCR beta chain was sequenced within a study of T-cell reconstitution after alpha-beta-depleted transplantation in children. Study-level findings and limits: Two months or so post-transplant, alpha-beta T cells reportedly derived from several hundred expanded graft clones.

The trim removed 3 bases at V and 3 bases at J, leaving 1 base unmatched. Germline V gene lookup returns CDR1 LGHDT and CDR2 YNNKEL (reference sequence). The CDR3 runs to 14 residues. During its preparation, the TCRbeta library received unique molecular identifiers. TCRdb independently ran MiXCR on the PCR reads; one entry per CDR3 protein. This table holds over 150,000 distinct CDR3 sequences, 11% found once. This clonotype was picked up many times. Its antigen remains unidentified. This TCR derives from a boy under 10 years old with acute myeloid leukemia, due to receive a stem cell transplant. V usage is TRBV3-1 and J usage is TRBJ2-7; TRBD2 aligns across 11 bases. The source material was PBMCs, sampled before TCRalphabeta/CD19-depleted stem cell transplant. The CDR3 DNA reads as TGTGCCAGCAGCCATCTAGCGGGAGGCTACGAGCAGTACTTC. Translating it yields CASSHLAGGYEQYF.